The 17 T cell receptor beta chains in this list originate from one sample, sequenced in a study of regulatory T cells in long-lasting Graves disease. Time point specified: newly diagnosed GD, antithyroid drugs for less than 3 months. RNA from PBMCs was the source of the TCR library. According to the study, TCR beta libraries were built with iRepertoire HTBI primers and CDR3-region Arm-PCR. TCRdb reprocessed the multiplex PCR reads via MiXCR and lists one record per CDR3 protein. Among 350,000 to 400,000 distinct CDR3 sequences listed, roughly a sixth were seen once. Material: peripheral blood mononuclear cells (PBMCs), obtained at new diagnosis, from a patient treated with antithyroid drugs. These receptors all come from a female donor with Graves disease.

This clonotype was counted ten times or more. The rearrangement links TRBV2 to TRBJ2-2; 9 bases align to TRBD2. The CDR3 covers 17 residues. The V gene end was trimmed by 6 bases and the J gene end by 1 base; junction bases not matched to a gene: 9. CDR1 and CDR2 from the germline V gene are SNHLY and FYNNEI. The CDR3 protein is CASRGISGGQNTGELFF. The CDR3 DNA is TGTGCCAGCAGGGGCATTAGCGGGGGCCAGAACACCGGGGAGCTGTTTTTT.

This clonotype was picked up a small number of times. The chain uses TRBV3-1 and TRBJ2-5; no clear D gene. Trimming took off 3 bases at V and 4 bases at J, with 18 bases between the two ends. Germline V gives CDR1 LGHDT, CDR2 YNNKEL (reference sequence). This CDR3 is built from 16 residues. CDR3 sequence (DNA): TGTGCCAGCAGCCATTCGGTGGACCTCCTGGCAGAGACCCAGTACTTC. Its protein product is CASSHSVDLLAETQYF.

This clonotype was detected ten times or more. The chain combines TRBV11-2 with TRBJ1-3; 9 nucleotides match TRBD1. With V trimmed by 5 bases and J by 6 bases, 5 bases remained unmatched. The CDR3 extends over 14 amino acids. Per germline, CDR1 SGHAT and CDR2 FQNNGV. The CDR3 DNA reads TGTGCCAGCAGCAGTACAGGGGGCGAAAACACCATATATTTT. Residues: CASSSTGGENTIYF.

About this clonotype: Given a much more abundant clone one base away, this may be a read error. The gene calls are TRBV7-3 and TRBJ2-1, with 10 bases lining up with TRBD2. V lost 0 bases to trimming and J lost 2 bases; unmatched junction nucleotides: 10. The CDR3 has 19 residues. Germline V gene sequence: CDR1 SGHTA, CDR2 FQGTGA. The CDR3 DNA is TGTGCCAGCAGCTTAACCCGAAGCGGGAGGGGTCGTACCTACAATGAGCAGTTCTTC. Translation: CASSLTRSGRGRTYNEQFF.

This clonotype was recorded at least ten times. The V call is TRBV27, the J call TRBJ2-2; no definite D call. V was pared by 2 bases and J by 8 bases, with 9 bases between. The CDR3 loop spans 13 amino acids. Per germline, CDR1 MNHEY and CDR2 SMNVEV (reference sequence). CDR3 region: CASSLRALGELFF. CDR3 DNA sequence: TGTGCCAGCAGTTTAAGGGCACTGGGGGAGCTGTTTTTT.

The rearrangement joins TRBV10-3 to TRBJ1-6, with 10 bases matching TRBD1. After removal of 8 bases from V and 7 bases from J, the junction contained 8 bases not matched to a gene. CDR1 is ENHRY, CDR2 SYGVKD, per germline. This CDR3 is built from 15 residues. The CDR3 here is CAIWDPGQGNSPLHF. CDR3 coding DNA: TGTGCCATCTGGGACCCGGGACAGGGGAATTCACCCCTCCACTTT.

This clonotype was observed many times. V gene TRBV3-1 combines with J gene TRBJ1-5; D unresolved. The V end was cut by 2 bases, the J end by 3 bases, with 5 bases between. The CDR3 totals 13 residues. Germline V lookup: CDR1 LGHDT, CDR2 YNNKEL (reference sequence). The chain's CDR3 is CASSQSLNQPQHF. Written as DNA, the CDR3 is TGTGCCAGCAGCCAAAGCCTCAATCAGCCCCAGCATTTT.

This clonotype was observed a few times. This chain joins TRBV7-9 and TRBJ2-2; the D is unclear. CDR1 and CDR2 from the germline V gene are SEHNR and FQNEAQ (reference sequence). Trimming cost V 2 bases and J 0 bases, with 10 bases left between them. The CDR3 consists of 16 residues. CDR3 residues: CASSLKRVTNTGELFF. The DNA of the CDR3 is TGTGCCAGCAGCTTAAAACGAGTTACGAACACCGGGGAGCTGTTTTTT.

There are many counts of this clonotype. The gene calls are TRBV6-1 and TRBJ1-5; weak D call: TRBD1 (5 bases). Looked up from germline, CDR1 is MNHNS and CDR2 is SASEGT. This CDR3 region has 13 residues. V was cut by 8 bases and J by 7 bases, with 15 bases left in between. CDR3 nucleotides: TGTGCCAGCGGGAGTGGGGGAGGACAGCCCCAGCATTTT. Its translation: CASGSGGGQPQHF.

The table lists this clonotype with many counts. The V and J genes are TRBV7-3 and TRBJ2-3; perhaps TRBD1 as D (5 bases). This CDR3 is 14 amino acids long. Per the germline V gene, CDR1 is SGHTA and CDR2 is FQGTGA. The V end was cut by 2 bases, the J end by 3 bases, with 9 bases between. CDR3 coding DNA: TGTGCCAGCAGCTTAGATCAGGGAACAGATACGCAGTATTTT. Translation gives CASSLDQGTDTQYF.

In this sample, this clonotype turned up a few times. The J gene is TRBJ2-5, the V gene TRBV24-1; 10 nucleotides match TRBD2. The germline V gene has CDR1 KGHDR and CDR2 SFDVKD. With 3 bases clipped from V and 4 bases from J, the junction kept 4 bases outside the gene matches. The CDR3 contains 15 residues. Here the CDR3 DNA reads TGTGCCACCAGTGATCGTAGCGGGGGGCTAGAGACCCAGTACTTC. Translating it yields CATSDRSGGLETQYF.

This clonotype was detected many times. The chain couples TRBV2 to TRBJ1-2; no reliable D call. There are 14 residues in the CDR3. Trimming removed 4 bases at V and 6 bases at J, with 15 bases between. Germline CDR1 and CDR2: SNHLY and FYNNEI. The chain's CDR3 is CASSGAWTDDGYTF. As DNA, the CDR3 is TGTGCCAGCAGTGGGGCGTGGACGGACGATGGCTACACCTTC.

This clonotype was seen ten or more times. This chain's CDR3 is CAWRQGAVYGYTF. In DNA form, the CDR3 reads TGTGCCTGGAGACAGGGGGCGGTTTATGGCTACACCTTC. The gene calls are TRBV30 and TRBJ1-2; 9 bases fit TRBD1. The CDR3 has 13 amino acids. Germline trimming cut 3 bases from V and 5 bases from J; bases unmatched to any gene: 4. The germline CDR1 and CDR2 sequences are GTSNPN and SVGIG (reference sequence).

There are many counts of this clonotype. The chain combines TRBV7-2 with TRBJ2-7; 10 nucleotides agree with TRBD2. The CDR3 extends over 15 amino acids. Germline V gene lookup returns CDR1 SGHTA and CDR2 FQGNSA. Losses at the gene ends were 8 bases for V and 7 bases for J; bases not matched to a gene: 14. The CDR3 coding sequence is TGTGCCAGCCGTCCGACTAGCGGGTCAGTGGGGGAGCAGTACTTC. It codes for CASRPTSGSVGEQYF.

There are a few counts of this clonotype. The chain uses TRBV20-1 and TRBJ2-6; TRBD2 aligns across 10 bases. The CDR3 has 18 residues. V was clipped by 3 bases and J by 0 bases; unmatched bases: 8. Germline lookup yields CDR1 DFQATT and CDR2 SNEGSKA (reference sequence). The CDR3 nucleotides read TGCAGTGCTAGCAGACTAGCGGGCGGTAGCTCTGGGGCCAACGTCCTGACTTTC. This encodes CSASRLAGGSSGANVLTF.

This clonotype was detected ten times or more. J is TRBJ2-3 and V is TRBV7-8; no reliable D call. The CDR3 is made up of 14 amino acids. CDR1 is SGHVS and CDR2 is FQNEAQ in the germline V gene. Trimming took off 5 bases at V and 4 bases at J, with 13 bases between the two ends. The CDR3 region has the DNA TGTGCCAGCAGCCCCAGCTCCCGGTCAGATACGCAGTATTTT. Amino acid sequence: CASSPSSRSDTQYF.

This clonotype was seen only once. A far larger clone differs by one base, so this is likely a read error. The V and J genes are TRBV20-1 and TRBJ2-5, with 11 bases that match TRBD2. Germline V CDR1 and CDR2: DFQATT, SNEGSKA (reference sequence). The CDR3 loop spans 16 amino acids. The V gene end was trimmed by 5 bases and the J gene end by 11 bases; junction bases not matched to a gene: 19. The chain's CDR3 is CSADGRLAGPRDEQYF. As DNA, the CDR3 is TGCAGTGCTGATGGCAGACTAGCGGGGCCTAGAGATGAGCAGTACTTC.